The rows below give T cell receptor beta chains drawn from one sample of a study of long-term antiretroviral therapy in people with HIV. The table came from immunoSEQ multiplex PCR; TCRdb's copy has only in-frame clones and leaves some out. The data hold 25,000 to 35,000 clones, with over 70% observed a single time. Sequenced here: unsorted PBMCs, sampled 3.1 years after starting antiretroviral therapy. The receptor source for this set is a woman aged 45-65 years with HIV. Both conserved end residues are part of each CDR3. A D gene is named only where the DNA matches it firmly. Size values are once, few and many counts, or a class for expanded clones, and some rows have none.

DNA: NA
CDR3: CASSYFGETQYF
D: NA
V: TRBV5-5
J: TRBJ2-5
size: NA

DNA: TGCGCCAGCAGTGAGTCGAATTCCGCGACCCAGTACTTC
CDR3: CASSESNSATQYF
D: NA
V: TRBV10-2
J: TRBJ2-5
size: NA

DNA: TGTGCCAGCTCACCAACGGGCTTTGACCACGAGCAGTACTTC
CDR3: CASSPTGFDHEQYF
D: NA
V: TRBV18
J: TRBJ2-7
size: once

DNA: TGTGCCAGCTCACTTGGACAGGGCCCTCGGGACGAGCAGTACTTC
CDR3: CASSLGQGPRDEQYF
D: TRBD1
V: TRBV18
J: TRBJ2-7
size: NA

DNA: TGTGCCAGCTCACTCACAAGAGACACTGAAGCTTTCTTT
CDR3: CASSLTRDTEAFF
D: NA
V: TRBV18
J: TRBJ1-1
size: NA

DNA: TGTGCCAGCAGCCTTAGGGGCAGTCGAGAGCCCCAGCATTTT
CDR3: CASSLRGSREPQHF
D: NA
V: TRBV6-1
J: TRBJ1-5
size: NA

DNA: TGTGCCAGCAGTTCCACTCCCTGGGACCGAAACTACGAGCAGTACTTC
CDR3: CASSSTPWDRNYEQYF
D: NA
V: TRBV27
J: TRBJ2-7
size: NA

DNA: TGTGCCAGCAGCTTTTCCGGGACAGGGGACCAGCCCCAGCATTTT
CDR3: CASSFSGTGDQPQHF
D: TRBD1
V: TRBV5-5
J: TRBJ1-5
size: NA

DNA: TGCGCCAGCAGCTTGAAGGCCGCAACAGACGATGCATATGGCTACACCTTC
CDR3: CASSLKAATDDAYGYTF
D: NA
V: TRBV5-1
J: TRBJ1-2
size: NA

DNA: TGTGCCTGGAGTGTAATGTACTATGGCTACACCTTC
CDR3: CAWSVMYYGYTF
D: NA
V: TRBV30
J: TRBJ1-2
size: NA

DNA: TGTGCCAGCAGCTCTAGGGCGCCAGGGAGCGAGTCACCCCTCCACTTT
CDR3: CASSSRAPGSESPLHF
D: NA
V: TRBV7-2
J: TRBJ1-6
size: NA

DNA: TGTGCCAGCTTAGGGACAGGACCCTCACCCCTCCACTTT
CDR3: CASLGTGPSPLHF
D: TRBD1
V: TRBV2
J: TRBJ1-6
size: NA

DNA: TGTGCCAGTAGTTTCCAGCGGGGGTACAATGAGCAGTTCTTC
CDR3: CASSFQRGYNEQFF
D: TRBD2
V: TRBV19
J: TRBJ2-1
size: NA

DNA: TGTGCCAGCAGCTTGCTGGAGACCCAGTACTTC
CDR3: CASSLLETQYF
D: NA
V: TRBV5-5
J: TRBJ2-5
size: NA

DNA: TGTGCCACGATAGCGGGGAACACAGATACGCAGTATTTT
CDR3: CATIAGNTDTQYF
D: TRBD2
V: TRBV11-2
J: TRBJ2-3
size: NA

DNA: TGCGCCAGCAGCCAAGGAACAGGGGCCGTTGAGGAGACCCAGTACTTC
CDR3: CASSQGTGAVEETQYF
D: TRBD1
V: TRBV4-1
J: TRBJ2-5
size: NA

DNA: TGTGCCAGCAGTGAATTGAGTGAGAGTCCCCACTTT
CDR3: CASSELSESPHF
D: NA
V: TRBV6-1
J: TRBJ1-6
size: once

DNA: TGTGCCAGCAGCGTAGGGACAGGTTACACCGGGGAGCTGTTTTTT
CDR3: CASSVGTGYTGELFF
D: TRBD1
V: TRBV7-3
J: TRBJ2-2
size: few

DNA: TGTGCCAGCAGTGTCGGGACAGGGCCAGAGACCCAGTACTTC
CDR3: CASSVGTGPETQYF
D: TRBD1
V: TRBV2
J: TRBJ2-5
size: once

DNA: TGTGCCAGCAGGCCGGGACACCTCACAGATACGCAGTATTTT
CDR3: CASRPGHLTDTQYF
D: NA
V: TRBV27
J: TRBJ2-3
size: once

DNA: TGTGCCAGCAGTCTAGGACTAGCGGGGGGAGATACGCAGTATTTT
CDR3: CASSLGLAGGDTQYF
D: TRBD2
V: TRBV27
J: TRBJ2-3
size: NA

DNA: TGTGCCAGCAGTGAGTTCCCCAGGAGCGACTACGAGCAGTACTTC
CDR3: CASSEFPRSDYEQYF
D: NA
V: TRBV6-1
J: TRBJ2-7
size: once

DNA: TGTGCCAGCAGACCTGACAGAGAAGAGACCCAGTACTTC
CDR3: CASRPDREETQYF
D: NA
V: TRBV28
J: TRBJ2-5
size: few

DNA: TGTGCCAGCTCCCCCGGGGGGAGAGGGGAAAAACTGTTTTTT
CDR3: CASSPGGRGEKLFF
D: NA
V: TRBV28
J: TRBJ1-4
size: NA

DNA: TGTGCCAGCAGTTTATCAGGTTCCTACCCCCTCGAAGAGACCCAGTACTTC
CDR3: CASSLSGSYPLEETQYF
D: NA
V: TRBV27
J: TRBJ2-5
size: NA

DNA: TGTGCCAGCAGCGTAGCTCAGGGGTTCTATGGCTACACCTTC
CDR3: CASSVAQGFYGYTF
D: NA
V: TRBV9
J: TRBJ1-2
size: NA

DNA: TGCGCCAGCAGATATAGCGGGGATCTAGGCAATGAGCAGTTCTTC
CDR3: CASRYSGDLGNEQFF
D: TRBD2
V: TRBV5-1
J: TRBJ2-1
size: NA

DNA: TGTGCCAGCAGCCTGAGCTCCTACAATGAGCAGTTCTTC
CDR3: CASSLSSYNEQFF
D: NA
V: TRBV9
J: TRBJ2-1
size: NA

DNA: TGTGCCAGCAGTTTATCCCCGGCGGTCCAAGAGACCCAGTACTTC
CDR3: CASSLSPAVQETQYF
D: NA
V: TRBV6-6
J: TRBJ2-5
size: NA

DNA: TGTGCCAGCAGTTTAACCCCGCCCGTCGATGAGCAGTTCTTC
CDR3: CASSLTPPVDEQFF
D: NA
V: TRBV27
J: TRBJ2-1
size: NA

DNA: TGTGCCAGCAGCACCTCTAGCGGCGGGTTTGGCACGCAGTATTTT
CDR3: CASSTSSGGFGTQYF
D: TRBD2
V: TRBV9
J: TRBJ2-3
size: NA

DNA: TGTGCCAGTAATCGGTACACAGGGGGGACCGGGGAGCTGTTTTTT
CDR3: CASNRYTGGTGELFF
D: TRBD1
V: TRBV19
J: TRBJ2-2
size: NA

DNA: TGTGCCAGTAGTAAAGGGGACATGGGAACCTACGAGCAGTACTTC
CDR3: CASSKGDMGTYEQYF
D: NA
V: TRBV19
J: TRBJ2-7
size: NA

DNA: TGTGCCAGCAGCTTCGGCCAGGGTTATAATTCACCCCTCCACTTT
CDR3: CASSFGQGYNSPLHF
D: NA
V: TRBV7-9
J: TRBJ1-6
size: NA

DNA: TGTGCCTGGAGTGGCACCCTGAACACCGGGGAGCTGTTTTTT
CDR3: CAWSGTLNTGELFF
D: NA
V: TRBV30
J: TRBJ2-2
size: NA

DNA: TGTGCCAGCACCGGGGTAGTTGAAGCTTTCTTT
CDR3: CASTGVVEAFF
D: NA
V: TRBV2
J: TRBJ1-1
size: NA

DNA: TGTGCCAGGCCACAGTATCCCTCTGGAAACACCATATATTTT
CDR3: CARPQYPSGNTIYF
D: NA
V: TRBV7-3
J: TRBJ1-3
size: once

DNA: TGTGCCAGCAGCTCTTGGGAAGGGGCTGGGGCCAACGTCCTGACTTTC
CDR3: CASSSWEGAGANVLTF
D: NA
V: TRBV7-9
J: TRBJ2-6
size: NA

DNA: TGTGCCACCAGCGCTAGAGGGGCCACAGATACGCAGTATTTT
CDR3: CATSARGATDTQYF
D: NA
V: TRBV15
J: TRBJ2-3
size: NA

DNA: TGCGCCAGCAGCTTGGGGGTCTCTAGCACAGATACGCAGTATTTT
CDR3: CASSLGVSSTDTQYF
D: NA
V: TRBV5-1
J: TRBJ2-3
size: NA

DNA: TGTGCCAGCAGCTTAGCGGCGCTAGGGGCCACCGGGGAGCTGTTTTTT
CDR3: CASSLAALGATGELFF
D: NA
V: TRBV7-9
J: TRBJ2-2
size: NA

DNA: TGTGCCAGCAGTTTATCAATGGAGCGGGTGTGGGACTGGGGGAAACTGTTTTTT
CDR3: CASSLSMERVWDWGKLFF
D: NA
V: TRBV27
J: TRBJ1-4
size: NA

DNA: TGTGCCAGCAGTACTCACAGGGTCTCGGGTAATCAGCCCCAGCATTTT
CDR3: CASSTHRVSGNQPQHF
D: NA
V: TRBV28
J: TRBJ1-5
size: NA

DNA: TGTGCCAGTAAGCCGAGCTCCTATAATTCACCCCTCCACTTT
CDR3: CASKPSSYNSPLHF
D: NA
V: TRBV28
J: TRBJ1-6
size: NA

DNA: TGTGCCAGCAGCTTTCGCGGGTTGGGCGGGGGCCCTCAAGAGACCCAGTACTTC
CDR3: CASSFRGLGGGPQETQYF
D: NA
V: TRBV7-3
J: TRBJ2-5
size: NA

DNA: TGCGCCAGCAGCCTGGGACCGCCTTACGAGCAGTACTTC
CDR3: CASSLGPPYEQYF
D: NA
V: TRBV5-1
J: TRBJ2-7
size: few

DNA: TGTGCCAGCCAGGGAAGTTGGTACGAGCAGTACTTC
CDR3: CASQGSWYEQYF
D: NA
V: TRBV6-1
J: TRBJ2-7
size: NA

DNA: TGTGCCAGCAGCTTACAGGTTTCCGGAAACACCATATATTTT
CDR3: CASSLQVSGNTIYF
D: NA
V: TRBV7-2
J: TRBJ1-3
size: few

DNA: TGTGCCAGCAGGAAGAACTGGAGAGCGGCCTACGAGCAGTACTTC
CDR3: CASRKNWRAAYEQYF
D: NA
V: TRBV27
J: TRBJ2-7
size: NA

DNA: TGTGCCTGGAGTCCCCAGGGAGGTCAGCCCCAGCATTTT
CDR3: CAWSPQGGQPQHF
D: NA
V: TRBV30
J: TRBJ1-5
size: few

DNA: TGTGCCAGCATTAACCCGAACAGGGTGGGTGAGCAGTTCTTC
CDR3: CASINPNRVGEQFF
D: NA
V: TRBV27
J: TRBJ2-1
size: NA

DNA: TGCGCCAGCAGCTTGGTTCAGGGGGGGAACACTGAAGCTTTCTTT
CDR3: CASSLVQGGNTEAFF
D: TRBD1
V: TRBV5-1
J: TRBJ1-1
size: NA

DNA: TGTGCCAGCAGCTCCCCGGAGGTAGGAGGTGGCTACACCTTC
CDR3: CASSSPEVGGGYTF
D: NA
V: TRBV11-2
J: TRBJ1-2
size: NA

DNA: TGTGCCAGTAGTATCCCTAGCGGGGGCAATGAGCAGTTCTTC
CDR3: CASSIPSGGNEQFF
D: TRBD2
V: TRBV19
J: TRBJ2-1
size: NA

DNA: TGTGCCAGCACGTTAGGCACCGGGGAGCTGTTTTTT
CDR3: CASTLGTGELFF
D: NA
V: TRBV25-1
J: TRBJ2-2
size: NA